This T cell receptor (beta chain) was recovered during a study of blood T cell repertoires in COVID-19 (TCRdb year 2020). Background for the entire study: The collaborator samples originated in the United States, Italy and Spain and spanned the acute and convalescent phases of COVID-19. The material from the prospective study consisted of cDNA or gDNA derived from T cells, B-cell-depleted T cells, or PBMCs. Subjects who had been exposed to COVID-19, were actively infected with it, or had recovered from it provided the deeply sampled blood TCRbeta repertoires that made up the dataset. The repertoires were released in a freely available public database meant as a resource for research on the immune response to SARS-CoV-2. The samples were drawn from two sources: the first 160 participants of the ongoing ImmuneRACE study, and 950 to 1,500 subjects contributed by 6 global collaborators. Sample metadata almost always included a de-identified subject ID, COVID-19 status, age in years and sex. Where HLA class I and class II types were available, the types were taken from metadata supplied by the sample provider, not from assay-based typing.

On this clone itself: Its antigen is still unknown. No much larger clonotype is one base removed from it; base qualities were not supplied.

TCRbeta CDR3 regions were amplified from genomic DNA by means of the immunoSEQ Assay, a bias-controlled multiplex PCR. Per the authors' processing: Nucleated cell counts per sample were estimated from amplification of reference gene primers within the assay. Sequence reads were collapsed and filtered to measure the absolute abundance of every unique TCRbeta CDR3 rearrangement. For each sample, productive Simpson clonality was calculated as the square root of Simpson's diversity index across productive rearrangements. TCRdb limited this immuneACCESS table to in-frame rearrangements with V and J called. A share of clones is missing; checked studies link under half to unresolved V genes, and the rest is unexplained. The D gene and trimming were derived from the DNA, and the V and J assignments and clone size from that table. Counted in this sample were a few hundred thousand clones; 80% to 90% of them appeared once. The top ten clonotypes cover about 7% of the sample.

Participants in the prospective study were enrolled through a virtual design, were aged roughly 18 to 100 years, and lived in about two dozen United States geographic areas. Cohort assignment in the prospective study relied on participant-reported clinical history from a screening survey and a study questionnaire. Exposed participants were defined as having been in contact with someone with a PCR-confirmed or clinician-diagnosed COVID-19 case within 2 weeks of study entry. In the prospective study, whole blood, serum and a nasopharyngeal or oropharyngeal swab were collected from each participant by mobile phlebotomists. Additional blood draws and questionnaires over a 2-month period could optionally be provided by prospective study participants. Prospective study blood samples were shipped either frozen or at room temperature before DNA extraction. Per the germline V gene, SGDLS is the CDR1 and YYNGEE is the CDR2. Relative to germline, V is 1 base shorter and J is 1 base shorter, with 12 bases between their ends. The CDR3 starts with the cysteine, ends with the phenylalanine, and has 15 residues. The sequence is cut down to CDR3 DNA, 45 bases in frame from base 1.

Study-wide conclusions, independent of this receptor: How much clinical and demographic metadata was included differed by source and by participant, and the metadata was provided uncurated.

The V and J genes are TRBV9 and TRBJ2-7; TRBD2 is a possible D gene, resting on 5 matching bases. The receptor's source is a woman between 45 and 60 years old who had been exposed to COVID-19. Input material: PBMCs or T cells enriched from blood (not recorded which). The nucleotide sequence reads as follows: TGTGCCAGCAGCGTATCTGGACTGCCGTCCTACGAGCAGTACTTC. This codes for CASSVSGLPSYEQYF.